These 14 T cell receptor beta chains were sequenced from one sample in a study of T cells after yellow fever vaccination. Each CDR3 protein is one row after TCRdb ran MiXCR on the 5' RACE reads. In the table there are hundreds of thousands of distinct CDR3 sequences, approximately 16% of which are singletons. The sequenced sample was PBMCs, obtained 5 to 6 days after the first yellow fever vaccination. Every receptor here comes from a man aged 18 to 30 who received the YFV17D yellow fever vaccine.

This rearrangement joins TRBV25-1 to TRBJ2-5; 7 bases line up with TRBD1. The junction had 7 bases not matched to a gene; V was cut back by 5 bases and J by 1 base. There are 15 residues in the CDR3. The germline CDR1 and CDR2 sequences are MGHDK and SYGVNS. DNA of the CDR3: TGTGCCAGCAGTAAGGGACAGCCTTTCCAAGAGACCCAGTACTTC. It specifies CASSKGQPFQETQYF. The entire variable domain, with the rest obtained from reference TRBV25-1 and TRBJ2-5, is as follows: EADIYQTPRYLVIGTGKKITLECSQTMGHDKMYWYQQDPGMELHLIHYSYGVNSTEKGDLSSESTVSRIRTEHFPLTLESARPSHTSQYLCASSKGQPFQETQYFGPGTRLLVL.

A few counts support this clonotype. This chain connects TRBV7-2 to TRBJ2-3; D perhaps matches TRBD1 (6 bases). The CDR3 is 15 residues long. V was clipped by 1 base and J by 2 bases, with 10 bases between them. Per the germline V gene, CDR1 is SGHTA and CDR2 is FQGNSA. CDR3 coding DNA: TGTGCCAGCAGCTTAGTGTCAGGGGTCACAGATACGCAGTATTTT. Its protein is CASSLVSGVTDTQYF. The variable domain in full, with the rest retrieved from reference TRBV7-2 and TRBJ2-3, is GAGVSQSPSNKVTEKGKDVELRCDPISGHTALYWYRQSLGQGLEFLIYFQGNSAPDKSGLPSDRFSAERTGGSVSTLTIQRTQQEDSAVYLCASSLVSGVTDTQYFGPGTRLTVL.

This clonotype has a handful of counts. The rearrangement links TRBV10-3 to TRBJ2-3, with TRBD2 matching over 10 bases. This CDR3 is built from 17 residues. V was pared by 11 bases and J by 0 bases, with 14 bases of the junction left unmatched. Germline V gives CDR1 ENHRY, CDR2 SYGVKD. The CDR3 reads CAVQRGGSTSSTDTQYF. The CDR3 DNA sequence: TGTGCCGTCCAGCGGGGGGGCTCGACCTCAAGCACAGATACGCAGTATTTT.

The chain links TRBV29-1 to TRBJ2-2; D unresolved. The CDR3 sequence is 13 residues long. Per germline, CDR1 SQVTM and CDR2 ANQGSEA. Trimming removed 3 bases at V and 3 bases at J, with 8 bases between. The CDR3 loop is CSVDKADTGELFF. The CDR3 bases are TGCAGCGTTGATAAGGCGGACACCGGGGAGCTGTTTTTT.

There are a few counts of this clonotype. The CDR3 sequence is CATSDPGGDEQFF. The CDR3 DNA follows: TGTGCCACCAGTGACCCGGGTGGTGATGAGCAGTTCTTC. The genes are TRBV24-1 and TRBJ2-1; no clear D gene. The germline V gene has CDR1 KGHDR and CDR2 SFDVKD. The CDR3 spans 13 residues. V was trimmed by 4 bases and J by 8 bases, leaving 11 bases between them.

J is TRBJ1-5 and V is TRBV7-2; D not resolved. The CDR3 sequence is 15 residues long. With 1 base removed from V and 2 bases from J, the gap between germline ends came to 9 bases. Germline CDR1 is SGHTA and CDR2 is FQGNSA. CDR3 in DNA: TGTGCCAGCAGCTTAGGGGGTGACGGCAATCAGCCCCAGCATTTT. Amino acids: CASSLGGDGNQPQHF.

This clonotype has more than one count but fewer than ten. J is TRBJ2-3 and V is TRBV18; TRBD1 aligns across 10 bases. V lost 3 bases and J lost 1; bases outside the gene matches: 7. In germline, CDR1 is KGHSH, CDR2 LQKENI. This CDR3 spans 17 amino acids. The CDR3: CASSPVGGTGGTDTQYF. Written as DNA, the CDR3 is TGTGCCAGCTCACCGGTTGGTGGGACAGGGGGCACAGATACGCAGTATTTT.

This clonotype is a singleton in its sample. V and J are TRBV4-3 and TRBJ1-2; unclear D gene. This CDR3 is built from 13 residues. In germline, CDR1 is LGHNA, CDR2 YSLEER. Trimming removed 3 bases from V and 8 bases from J, with 13 bases in between. CDR3 sequence (DNA): TGCGCCAGCAGCCATCAACCCACCGGGGGCTACACCTTC. Amino acid sequence: CASSHQPTGGYTF.

This clonotype was recorded many times. CDR3 in amino acids: CASSFPGNGYTF. The CDR3 nucleotides are TGCGCCAGCAGCTTTCCGGGGAATGGCTACACCTTC. This chain joins TRBV5-1 and TRBJ1-2; D remains ambiguous. The CDR3 contains 12 residues. V gave up 2 bases and J gave up 6 bases, with 8 bases separating them. The germline V gene encodes CDR1 SGHRS and CDR2 YFSETQ.

The chain combines TRBV15 with TRBJ2-3; D gene ambiguous. V lost 0 bases, J lost 7 bases, and 5 bases lay in between. CDR3 length equals 12 residues. The germline V gene has CDR1 LNHNV and CDR2 YYDKDF (reference sequence). In DNA form, the CDR3 reads TGTGCCACCAGCAGAGATTTCAATACGCAGTATTTT. Its protein product is CATSRDFNTQYF.

This clonotype was seen more than once but under ten times. V and J are TRBV10-3 and TRBJ1-2; 8 nucleotides agree with TRBD1. The CDR3 length is 12 residues. V lost 6 bases, J lost 3 bases, and 0 bases stayed unmatched. The germline V gene encodes CDR1 ENHRY and CDR2 SYGVKD. The CDR3 loop is CAIRTGDYGYTF. The CDR3 nucleotides are TGTGCCATCAGGACAGGGGACTATGGCTACACCTTC.

This clonotype occurred many times. This CDR3 is CASSLAGTWVLTF. CDR3 coding DNA: TGCGCCAGCAGCTTGGCAGGGACGTGGGTCCTGACTTTC. The J gene is TRBJ2-6, the V gene TRBV4-3, with D possibly called TRBD1 or TRBD2 (5 bases each). V shed 5 bases and J shed 13 bases, with 15 bases lying between them. The CDR3 is made up of 13 amino acids. Germline V lookup: CDR1 LGHNA, CDR2 YSLEER.

This clonotype was detected ten times or more. V gene TRBV12-3 or TRBV12-4 combines with J gene TRBJ2-7; no reliable D call. Trimming pared 3 bases from V and 2 bases from J, leaving 20 bases between. This CDR3 has 17 amino acids. The CDR3 is CASSLNYGIEQAYEQYF. The DNA of the CDR3 is TGTGCCAGCAGTTTGAACTACGGAATCGAACAAGCCTACGAGCAGTACTTC.

The sample holds a few counts of this clonotype. CDR3 sequence (DNA): TGTGCCAGCAGCTGGGGACTAGCGGGGGATGAGCAGTTCTTC. It specifies CASSWGLAGDEQFF. This rearrangement joins TRBV16 to TRBJ2-1; 14 bases match TRBD2. The CDR3 is 14 amino acids. The trim removed 5 bases at V and 8 bases at J, leaving 2 bases unmatched. Germline loops: CDR1 KGHSY, CDR2 FQNENV.